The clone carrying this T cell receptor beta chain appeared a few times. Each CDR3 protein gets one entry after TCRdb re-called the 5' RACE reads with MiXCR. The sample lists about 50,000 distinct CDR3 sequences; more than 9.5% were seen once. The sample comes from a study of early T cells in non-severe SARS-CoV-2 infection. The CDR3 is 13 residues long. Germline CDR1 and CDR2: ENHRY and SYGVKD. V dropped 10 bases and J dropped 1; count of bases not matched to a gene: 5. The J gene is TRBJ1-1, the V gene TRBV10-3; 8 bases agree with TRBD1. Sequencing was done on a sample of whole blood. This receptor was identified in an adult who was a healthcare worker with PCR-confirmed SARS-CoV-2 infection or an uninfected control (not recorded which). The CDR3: CATQDRANTEAFF. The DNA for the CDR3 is TGTGCCACGCAGGACAGGGCGAACACTGAAGCTTTCTTT.